The 5 T cell receptor beta chains given below trace back to one sample, sequenced in a study of T cell responses to AZD1222 COVID-19 vaccine. Profiled with immunoSEQ multiplex PCR; TCRdb holds only in-frame clones, not every one. Here the sample spans fewer than 120,000 clones, roughly 85% being singletons. The sequencing here drew on peripheral blood, taken on day 0 of AZD1222 vaccination. The receptors stem from an adult in good health.

This clone has just one count. The rearrangement links TRBV6-1 to TRBJ2-1; D uncertain. V was shortened by 3 bases and J by 10 bases, with 10 bases between the two germline ends. Germline V lookup: CDR1 MNHNS, CDR2 SASEGT. The CDR3 is 12 residues long. The CDR3: CASSDRRPEQFF. The DNA of the CDR3 is TGTGCCAGCAGTGACAGAAGGCCCGAGCAGTTCTTC.

The V call is TRBV7-3, the J call TRBJ2-1, with 8 nucleotides matching TRBD2. In germline, CDR1 is SGHTA, CDR2 FQGTGA. This CDR3 spans 15 amino acids. J lost 8 bases, V lost 4 bases, and 10 bases had no gene match. This chain's CDR3 is CASSSSPGTSDEQFF. CDR3 nucleotides: TGTGCCAGCAGCTCGAGCCCCGGGACTAGTGATGAGCAGTTCTTC.

The chain carries TRBV5-1 and TRBJ1-2; 10 nucleotides align to TRBD1. CDR3 length: 15 amino acids. Germline V lookup: CDR1 SGHRS, CDR2 YFSETQ. The ends lost 4 bases at V and 4 bases at J; junction bases unmatched: 7. The chain's CDR3 is CASSPEGQGSYGYTF. The CDR3, as DNA: TGCGCCAGCAGCCCAGAGGGACAGGGGAGCTATGGCTACACCTTC.

The chain has TRBV28 and TRBJ2-7; possibly TRBD1 or TRBD2 for D (5 bases each). V lost 5 bases, J lost 11 bases, and 13 bases lay in between. The CDR3 is 11 amino acids. Germline V gene lookup returns CDR1 MDHEN and CDR2 SYDVKM. CDR3 sequence: CASSGTVDEYF. Here the CDR3 DNA reads TGTGCCAGCAGTGGGACGGTTGATGAGTACTTC.

This sequence joins TRBV30 and TRBJ1-1; tentative D call: TRBD1 (6 bases). The CDR3 is made up of 11 amino acids. Trimming shortened V by 4 bases and J by 8 bases, and 11 bases separated the two germline ends. Germline CDR1 reads GTSNPN; CDR2 reads SVGIG (reference sequence). DNA for the CDR3: TGTGCCTGGAAGTTAGGACAGGAAGCTTTCTTT. Residues: CAWKLGQEAFF.